This entry describes one T cell receptor (beta chain). The data were taken from a study of blood T cell repertoires in COVID-19. At the level of the study: Whether acute or convalescent, the COVID-19 samples came from the United States, Italy and Spain. PBMCs, B-cell-depleted T cells, or T cells were the source of the cDNA or gDNA that made up the material.

Trimming at V came to 6 bases and at J to 6 bases, leaving 1 base not matched to a gene. Germline V gene sequence: CDR1 MNHEY, CDR2 SVGAGI. The CDR3 loop spans 12 amino acids. Repertoires were generated with immunoSEQ multiplex PCR, while TCRdb's copy carries only in-frame clones and drops some. Altogether 300,000 to 450,000 clones are present, about 88% being singletons, with the ten largest covering less than 3.5%. This rearrangement joins TRBV6-5 to TRBJ1-2, with 10 bases that match TRBD1. The sequenced sample consisted of peripheral blood. This TCR was recovered from a human donor in a cohort sampled during active COVID-19. CDR3 coding DNA: TGTGCCAGCAGAGACAGGGGGCATGGCTACACCTTC. As protein: CASRDRGHGYTF.